Presented here are 22 T cell receptor beta chains from one specimen sequenced in a study of PD-L1 blockade in urothelial cancer. Specified time point: peripheral blood 6 weeks after treatment start. Measured with immunoSEQ multiplex PCR; TCRdb has only the in-frame clones, and not every one. The table shows around 100,000 clones, with around 90% occurring only once. Specimen: PBMCs, collected around atezolizumab (anti-PD-L1) treatment. The receptor set was obtained from a man aged 55 to 69 with urothelial cancer.

The chain joins TRBV2 to TRBJ1-2; D unresolved. Trimming stripped 8 bases from V and 4 bases from J, with 20 bases between. Germline CDR1 reads SNHLY; CDR2 reads FYNNEI. The CDR3 has 15 residues. This CDR3 reads CASFTDQPEGYGYTF. CDR3 bases: TGTGCCAGCTTTACGGACCAACCGGAGGGCTATGGCTACACCTTC.

The chain couples TRBV9 to TRBJ2-7; D not certain. Germline values: CDR1 SGDLS, CDR2 YYNGEE. There are 15 residues in the CDR3. Trimming removed 3 bases at V and 6 bases at J, with 19 bases between. The CDR3: CASSATRSVSGEQYF. CDR3 nucleotides: TGTGCCAGCAGCGCCACCCGGTCAGTTTCGGGCGAGCAGTACTTC.

The rearrangement joins TRBV7-3 to TRBJ1-1, with D possibly TRBD1 on 5 matching bases. Germline CDR1 is SGHTA and CDR2 is FQGTGA. Trimming shortened V by 3 bases and J by 8 bases, and 16 bases separated the two germline ends. The CDR3 sequence is 14 residues long. In nucleotides, the CDR3 is TGTGCCAGCAGCTTGATTCAGACCTCAGGGGAAGCTTTCTTT. Translation: CASSLIQTSGEAFF.

This chain links TRBV6-6 with TRBJ2-6; TRBD1 is a possible D gene (5 bases). The CDR3 totals 15 residues. CDR1 and CDR2 (germline): MNHNY, SVGAGI (reference sequence). V was trimmed by 5 bases and J by 2 bases, leaving 10 bases between them. The CDR3 loop is CASSPQGTGANVLTF. CDR3 coding DNA: TGTGCCAGCAGTCCCCAGGGAACTGGGGCCAACGTCCTGACTTTC.

This sequence joins TRBV5-4 and TRBJ2-5; D not resolved. CDR1 SGHNT and CDR2 YYREEE come from the germline V gene (reference sequence). The CDR3 covers 13 residues. The V end lost 2 bases, the J end lost 1 base, and 6 bases lay between the germline ends. CDR3 bases: TGTGCCAGCAGCTTAGCCCCCCAAGAGACCCAGTACTTC. This translates into CASSLAPQETQYF. Combining the CDR3 with reference TRBV5-4 and TRBJ2-5 gives the whole variable domain ETGVTQSPTHLIKTRGQQVTLRCSSQSGHNTVSWYQQALGQGPQFIFQYYREEENGRGNFPPRFSGLQFPNYSSELNVNALELDDSALYLCASSLAPQETQYFGPGTRLLVL.

The rearrangement uses TRBV5-1 and TRBJ2-5; 9 nucleotides agree with TRBD1. Germline V gives CDR1 SGHRS, CDR2 YFSETQ. After removal of 0 bases from V and 5 bases from J, the junction contained 8 bases not matched to a gene. This CDR3 contains 16 residues. Here the CDR3 reads CASSLAVGQGGETQYF. DNA for the CDR3: TGCGCCAGCAGCTTGGCGGTGGGACAGGGAGGGGAGACCCAGTACTTC. The full variable domain, rest sourced from reference TRBV5-1 and TRBJ2-5, is KAGVTQTPRYLIKTRGQQVTLSCSPISGHRSVSWYQQTPGQGLQFLFEYFSETQRNKGNFPGRFSGRQFSNSRSEMNVSTLELGDSALYLCASSLAVGQGGETQYFGPGTRLLVL.

The chain is built from TRBV5-4 and TRBJ1-3; no clear D gene. The V gene lost 3 bases and the J gene lost 0 bases, with 13 bases spanning the gap. CDR1 is SGHNT, CDR2 YYREEE, per germline (reference sequence). The CDR3 totals 16 residues. The CDR3 loop reads CASSSGRTRSGNTIYF. Written as DNA, the CDR3 is TGTGCCAGCAGCTCTGGGAGGACCCGCTCTGGAAACACCATATATTTT. The complete variable domain, with remaining parts taken from reference TRBV5-4 and TRBJ1-3, reads ETGVTQSPTHLIKTRGQQVTLRCSSQSGHNTVSWYQQALGQGPQFIFQYYREEENGRGNFPPRFSGLQFPNYSSELNVNALELDDSALYLCASSSGRTRSGNTIYFGEGSWLTVV.

This clone has a single count. V gene TRBV5-1 combines with J gene TRBJ2-3, with 10 nucleotides matching TRBD2. Unmatched junction bases numbered 12, after V lost 0 bases and J lost 5 bases. The germline V gene encodes CDR1 SGHRS and CDR2 YFSETQ. There are 18 residues in the CDR3. CDR3 bases: TGCGCCAGCAGCTTGGGCCCAGCGGGAGGGAGATTCGGAGATACGCAGTATTTT. Translating gives CASSLGPAGGRFGDTQYF. The full variable domain, rest sourced from reference TRBV5-1 and TRBJ2-3, is KAGVTQTPRYLIKTRGQQVTLSCSPISGHRSVSWYQQTPGQGLQFLFEYFSETQRNKGNFPGRFSGRQFSNSRSEMNVSTLELGDSALYLCASSLGPAGGRFGDTQYFGPGTRLTVL.

This sequence joins TRBV5-1 and TRBJ2-1, with TRBD1 as a possible D gene (7 bases). This CDR3 comprises 14 residues. The germline CDR1 and CDR2 sequences are SGHRS and YFSETQ. Deletions cut 5 bases from V and 7 bases from J, with 16 bases between. CDR3 in amino acids: CASRPGPGGNEQFF. CDR3 nucleotide sequence: TGCGCCAGCAGGCCGGGCCCAGGGGGGAATGAGCAGTTCTTC.

This CDR3 reads CASTWSSAKSSYNEQFF. The CDR3 DNA reads TGTGCCAGCACCTGGAGTAGCGCCAAGAGCTCCTACAATGAGCAGTTCTTC. V and J are TRBV27 and TRBJ2-1, with D maybe TRBD2 (5 bases). Germline lookup yields CDR1 MNHEY and CDR2 SMNVEV (reference sequence). The CDR3 runs to 17 residues. Trimming took off 7 bases at V and 0 bases at J, with 19 bases between the two ends.

The V gene is TRBV6-5, the J gene TRBJ1-4, with TRBD1 matching 7 bases. CDR3 size: 14 residues. Losses at the gene ends were 8 bases for V and 5 bases for J; bases not matched to a gene: 8. Germline V gene lookup returns CDR1 MNHEY and CDR2 SVGAGI. The CDR3 here is CASRKTGDNEKLFF. The CDR3 coding sequence is TGTGCCAGCCGTAAAACAGGGGACAATGAAAAACTGTTTTTT.

This clone was counted a few times. The V gene is TRBV18, the J gene TRBJ2-7; 8 bases match TRBD2. Germline CDR1 is KGHSH and CDR2 is LQKENI. The V segment lost 2 bases and the J segment 3 bases; nucleotides outside the gene matches: 6. This CDR3 comprises 15 residues. DNA for the CDR3: TGTGCCAGCTCACCATCCGTGACTAGCGTCTACGAGCAGTACTTC. It codes for CASSPSVTSVYEQYF.

The chain joins TRBV5-1 to TRBJ2-2; a possible D gene is TRBD2 (5 bases). The germline gives CDR1 SGHRS, CDR2 YFSETQ. Trimming cost V 5 bases and J 7 bases, with 15 bases left between them. CDR3 length: 14 amino acids. The CDR3 here is CASRSGGEGGELFF. For the CDR3, the DNA is TGCGCCAGCAGAAGCGGCGGAGAGGGCGGGGAGCTGTTTTTT.

V gene TRBV18 combines with J gene TRBJ1-1, with a possible D match to TRBD1 (6 bases). V lost 4 bases, J lost 0 bases, and 12 bases lay in between. The length of the CDR3 is 15 residues. From germline, CDR1 is KGHSH and CDR2 LQKENI. This chain's CDR3 is CASSRWTDLNTEAFF. The CDR3 DNA sequence: TGTGCCAGCTCACGATGGACAGATCTGAACACTGAAGCTTTCTTT.

The chain is built from TRBV5-1 and TRBJ2-2, with D perhaps TRBD1 (5 bases). The CDR3 extends over 13 amino acids. Germline CDR1 and CDR2: SGHRS and YFSETQ. Trimming stripped 5 bases from V and 4 bases from J, with 9 bases between. The DNA for the CDR3 is TGCGCCAGCAGGGGGCAGAGCACCGGGGAGCTGTTTTTT. Translation gives CASRGQSTGELFF.

The chain uses TRBV5-6 and TRBJ2-2; D is perhaps TRBD1 (6 bases). V was pared by 6 bases and J by 6 bases, with 24 bases between. Looked up from germline, CDR1 is SGHDT and CDR2 is YYEEEE. This CDR3 has 17 residues. CDR3 amino acids: CASNTGRRSGPPGELFF. CDR3 nucleotides: TGTGCCAGCAACACAGGGAGACGTTCGGGACCCCCCGGGGAGCTGTTTTTT.

V gene TRBV28 combines with J gene TRBJ1-2; D may be TRBD1 (5 bases). V lost 7 bases, J lost 5 bases, and 20 bases lay in between. This CDR3 region has 15 residues. CDR1 MDHEN and CDR2 SYDVKM come from the germline V gene. CDR3: CASIPPRSRGYGYTF. CDR3 bases: TGTGCCAGCATTCCCCCGCGGTCTCGGGGGTATGGCTACACCTTC.

V usage is TRBV5-1 and J usage is TRBJ2-1; TRBD2 aligns across 9 bases. Germline V gene data show CDR1 as SGHRS and CDR2 as YFSETQ. There are 19 residues in the CDR3. Losses at the gene ends were 3 bases for V and 0 bases for J; bases not matched to a gene: 13. CDR3 residues: CASSSQGSSGAGSYNEQFF. As DNA, the CDR3 is TGCGCCAGCAGCTCCCAGGGGTCTAGCGGGGCTGGCTCCTACAATGAGCAGTTCTTC.

The chain employs TRBV5-4 and TRBJ2-5, with D perhaps TRBD1 (5 bases). Per the germline V gene, CDR1 is SGHNT and CDR2 is YYREEE (reference sequence). The CDR3 consists of 14 residues. V lost 0 bases to trimming and J lost 4 bases, with 10 bases between them. For the CDR3, the DNA is TGTGCCAGCAGCTTGGGGCAAACAGGAGAGACCCAGTACTTC. Translated, it gives CASSLGQTGETQYF.

This chain joins TRBV11-1 and TRBJ1-6, with D possibly TRBD1 on 5 matching bases. Trimming left V 2 bases short and J 9 bases short, with 11 bases between. Per the germline V gene, CDR1 is SGHAT and CDR2 is FQDESV (reference sequence). The CDR3 totals 14 residues. This CDR3 is CASSLQGGGSPLHF. The CDR3 DNA reads as TGTGCCAGCAGCTTACAGGGCGGGGGTTCACCCCTCCACTTT.

The rearrangement uses TRBV6-5 and TRBJ1-1; D is unresolved. This CDR3 has 13 residues. CDR1 is MNHEY, CDR2 SVGAGI, per germline. With 4 bases removed from V and 1 base from J, the gap between germline ends came to 7 bases. CDR3 in amino acids: CASSFVSNTEAFF. The CDR3 coding sequence is TGTGCCAGCAGTTTCGTATCGAACACTGAAGCTTTCTTT.

The rearrangement links TRBV2 to TRBJ2-1; no firm D call. V lost 6 bases, J lost 5 bases, and 8 bases lay in between. Looked up from germline, CDR1 is SNHLY and CDR2 is FYNNEI. The CDR3 length is 12 residues. The CDR3, as DNA: TGTGCCAGCAGGCAGGAAAACAATGAGCAGTTCTTC. This gives the protein CASRQENNEQFF.